The 21 T cell receptor beta chains below come from one sample, sequenced in a study of blood T cell repertoires in COVID-19 (TCRdb year 2020). The library was made by the immunoSEQ multiplex PCR assay. This is the immuneACCESS table as TCRdb keeps it, with only in-frame sequences that have V and J called. A part of the clones is gone; compared with another copy, unresolved V genes explain less than half, and the rest is unexplained. This sample lists 250,000 to 350,000 clones; 85% to 90% were detected once. The ten largest account for roughly 2.5% of the sample. The sequenced sample was PBMCs or T cells enriched from blood (not recorded which). These receptors originate from a woman in her late teens or twenties who had recovered from COVID-19.

CDR3 DNA: TGTGCCAGTAGTATCTGGGGCAGGGGGTTCCCCTCGGCCCAGCATTTT. It translates to CASSIWGRGFPSAQHF. The chain has TRBV19 and TRBJ1-5; TRBD1 matches at 7 bases. V lost 3 bases, J lost 11 bases, and 16 bases stayed unmatched. Germline values: CDR1 LNHDA, CDR2 SQIVND (reference sequence). The CDR3 sequence is 16 residues long. Combining the CDR3 with reference TRBV19 and TRBJ1-5 gives the whole variable domain DGGITQSPKYLFRKEGQNVTLSCEQNLNHDAMYWYRQDPGQGLRLIYYSQIVNDFQKGDIAEGYSVSREKKESFPLTVTSAQKNPTAFYLCASSIWGRGFPSAQHFGDGTRLSIL.

CDR3 region: CASSFAGLYSSYNSPLHF. In DNA, the CDR3 is TGTGCCAGCAGTTTTGCGGGACTCTATAGCTCCTATAATTCACCCCTCCACTTT. The rearrangement uses TRBV28 and TRBJ1-6; D possibly corresponds to TRBD1 (5 bases). The CDR3 is 18 amino acids. Trimming took off 3 bases at V and 0 bases at J, with 15 bases between the two ends. Germline V gene data show CDR1 as MDHEN and CDR2 as SYDVKM. Complete variable domain (other parts from reference TRBV28 and TRBJ1-6): DVKVTQSSRYLVKRTGEKVFLECVQDMDHENMFWYRQDPGLGLRLIYFSYDVKMKEKGDIPEGYSVSREKKERFSLILESASTNQTSMYLCASSFAGLYSSYNSPLHFGNGTRLTVT.

On this clone itself: A read error may produce the germline difference seen at one junction end. This CDR3 reads CAGRRLRADTQYF. Written as DNA, the CDR3 is TGCGCCGGCAGGAGACTGAGGGCAGATACGCAGTATTTT. The chain has TRBV5-1 and TRBJ2-3, with a possible D match to TRBD2 (5 bases). This CDR3 is built from 13 residues. Germline V gene sequence: CDR1 SGHRS, CDR2 YFSETQ. The whole variable domain, remainder taken from reference TRBV5-1 and TRBJ2-3, is KAGVTQTPRYLIKTRGQQVTLSCSPISGHRSVSWYQQTPGQGLQFLFEYFSETQRNKGNFPGRFSGRQFSNSRSEMNVSTLELGDSALYLCAGRRLRADTQYFGPGTRLTVL.

The V and J genes are TRBV19 and TRBJ1-1; the D is unclear. Trimming shortened V by 2 bases and J by 4 bases, and 8 bases separated the two germline ends. Germline V CDR1 and CDR2: LNHDA, SQIVND (reference sequence). The length of the CDR3 is 13 residues. This chain's CDR3 is CASSIRGGTEAFF. CDR3 in DNA: TGTGCCAGTAGTATACGGGGTGGCACTGAAGCTTTCTTT.

J is TRBJ1-2 and V is TRBV19; the match to TRBD1 covers 7 bases. This CDR3 region has 14 residues. The V and J ends lost 5 bases and 3 bases, in that order; junction bases with no gene match: 6. The V gene's germline CDR1 is LNHDA and CDR2 SQIVND (reference sequence). CDR3: CASSPGQSYYGYTF. The CDR3 nucleotides read TGTGCCAGTAGTCCGGGACAGTCCTACTATGGCTACACCTTC.

Written as DNA, the CDR3 is TGTGCCAGCAGCCCGGGACTAGCGGGTTTGAATGAGCAGTTCTTC. Its translation is CASSPGLAGLNEQFF. This sequence joins TRBV3-1 (or the pseudogene TRBV3-2) and TRBJ2-1, with 12 nucleotides matching TRBD2. Trimming at V came to 4 bases and at J to 7 bases, leaving 5 bases not matched to a gene. The germline V gene has CDR1 LGHDT and CDR2 YNNKEL (reference sequence). The CDR3 contains 15 residues.

The gene calls are TRBV19 and TRBJ1-1; 7 bases align to TRBD1. The CDR3 is made up of 15 amino acids. Per the germline V gene, CDR1 is LNHDA and CDR2 is SQIVND (reference sequence). Trimming took 7 bases from V and 0 from J; bases not matched to a gene: 8. Written as DNA, the CDR3 is TGTGCCAGTATGACGACAGGGACCATGAACACTGAAGCTTTCTTT. Translating gives CASMTTGTMNTEAFF. Together with reference TRBV19 and TRBJ1-1, the CDR3 gives the full variable domain: DGGITQSPKYLFRKEGQNVTLSCEQNLNHDAMYWYRQDPGQGLRLIYYSQIVNDFQKGDIAEGYSVSREKKESFPLTVTSAQKNPTAFYLCASMTTGTMNTEAFFGQGTRLTVV.

This rearrangement joins TRBV5-4 to TRBJ2-7; D may be TRBD1 (7 bases). CDR3 length equals 17 residues. Between the trimmed V and J ends, which lost 5 bases and 6 bases, there was a span of 27 bases. Germline CDR1 SGHNT, CDR2 YYREEE (reference sequence). The DNA for the CDR3 is TGTGCCAGCAGGGTGGGGCGGGGAGGTCAGGGGGTTTCCGAGCAGTACTTC. Amino acid sequence: CASRVGRGGQGVSEQYF.

The V and J genes are TRBV5-6 and TRBJ1-1, with a possible D match to TRBD1 (5 bases). The CDR3 length is 16 residues. Trimming stripped 1 base from V and 6 bases from J, with 19 bases between. Germline CDR1 SGHDT, CDR2 YYEEEE. CDR3 in DNA: TGTGCCAGCAGCTTGAGTGATGCAGGGTTGCTCGCTGAAGCTTTCTTT. As protein: CASSLSDAGLLAEAFF.

This clone was picked up one time. The chain has TRBV18 and TRBJ1-2; D may be TRBD1 (5 bases). The V end lost 6 bases, the J end lost 4 bases, and 15 bases lay between the germline ends. Germline CDR1 KGHSH, CDR2 LQKENI. The CDR3 extends over 14 amino acids. The CDR3 coding sequence is TGTGCCAGCTCTTCCGGGGGGTTTAGCTATGGCTACACCTTC. Amino acids: CASSSGGFSYGYTF.

This chain links TRBV3-1 (or the pseudogene TRBV3-2) with TRBJ1-6; D is perhaps TRBD1 (6 bases). Germline CDR1 reads LGHDT; CDR2 reads YNNKEL (reference sequence). Trimming took off 7 bases at V and 5 bases at J, with 12 bases between the two ends. CDR3 length: 14 residues. CDR3 region: CASKKQGNNSPLHF. The CDR3 DNA reads TGTGCCAGCAAAAAACAGGGAAATAATTCACCCCTCCACTTT.

This chain uses TRBV5-6 with TRBJ2-7, with 8 bases that match TRBD1. This CDR3 comprises 15 residues. V lost 0 bases to trimming and J lost 0 bases; unmatched junction nucleotides: 2. Germline assignment: CDR1 SGHDT and CDR2 YYEEEE. CDR3 sequence: CASSLGGTGSYEQYF. In nucleotides, the CDR3 is TGTGCCAGCAGCTTGGGCGGGACAGGCTCCTACGAGCAGTACTTC.

The chain carries TRBV11-2 and TRBJ2-3, with 8 bases identical to TRBD2. There are 17 residues in the CDR3. The V and J ends lost 1 base and 2 bases, in that order; junction bases with no gene match: 8. CDR1 and CDR2 (germline): SGHAT, FQNNGV. The CDR3 region is CASSLGTSIFPTDTQYF. DNA for the CDR3: TGTGCCAGCAGCTTAGGGACTAGCATTTTCCCCACAGATACGCAGTATTTT.

The table lists this clone with a count of one. This chain connects TRBV13 to TRBJ2-7; tentative D call: TRBD2 (6 bases). This CDR3 has 11 residues. Trimming cost V 4 bases and J 6 bases, with 7 bases left between them. The germline V gene encodes CDR1 PRHDT and CDR2 FYEKMQ (reference sequence). CDR3 sequence: CASSSGVEQYF. As DNA, the CDR3 is TGTGCCAGCAGCTCGGGAGTCGAGCAGTACTTC. Combining the CDR3 with reference TRBV13 and TRBJ2-7 gives the whole variable domain AAGVIQSPRHLIKEKRETATLKCYPIPRHDTVYWYQQGPGQDPQFLISFYEKMQSDKGSIPDRFSAQQFSDYHSELNMSSLELGDSALYFCASSSGVEQYFGPGTRLTVT.

The rearrangement links TRBV6-5 to TRBJ1-2; D gene ambiguous. There are 15 residues in the CDR3. Germline assignment: CDR1 MNHEY and CDR2 SVGAGI. Trimming removed 6 bases at V and 0 bases at J, with 14 bases between. The CDR3 protein is CASSNPEEANYGYTF. CDR3 in DNA: TGTGCCAGCAGCAACCCGGAGGAAGCTAACTATGGCTACACCTTC.

The rearrangement links TRBV6-1 to TRBJ2-2, with D uncertain. CDR3 length: 17 amino acids. V lost 0 bases, J lost 1 base, and 12 bases lay in between. Germline CDR1 and CDR2: MNHNS and SASEGT. CDR3 in amino acids: CASSEALQTMNTGELFF. As DNA, the CDR3 is TGTGCCAGCAGTGAAGCATTACAGACGATGAACACCGGGGAGCTGTTTTTT.

V gene TRBV27 combines with J gene TRBJ1-4; 12 nucleotides agree with TRBD1. Germline loops: CDR1 MNHEY, CDR2 SMNVEV (reference sequence). This CDR3 region has 15 residues. J gave up 6 bases and V 5 bases, and 4 bases lay outside the gene matches. The CDR3 nucleotides are TGTGCCAGCAGTAGAGGGACAGGGGGCGATGAAAAACTGTTTTTT. Translating gives CASSRGTGGDEKLFF. Full variable domain (missing parts from reference TRBV27 and TRBJ1-4): EAQVTQNPRYLITVTGKKLTVTCSQNMNHEYMSWYRQDPGLGLRQIYYSMNVEVTDKGDVPEGYKVSRKEKRNFPLILESPSPNQTSLYFCASSRGTGGDEKLFFGSGTQLSVL.

The chain uses TRBV27 and TRBJ2-7; 8 bases are shared with TRBD2. CDR3 size: 14 residues. The V and J ends lost 0 bases and 5 bases, in that order; junction bases with no gene match: 3. Germline CDR1 is MNHEY and CDR2 is SMNVEV (reference sequence). The CDR3 is CASSLSTGGNEQYF. DNA for the CDR3: TGTGCCAGCAGTTTATCGACGGGGGGGAACGAGCAGTACTTC.

The chain combines TRBV18 with TRBJ2-3; 10 nucleotides agree with TRBD1. V shed 4 bases, J shed 8 bases, and the junction held 9 bases outside the gene matches. The CDR3 length is 15 residues. Per the germline V gene, CDR1 is KGHSH and CDR2 is LQKENI. The CDR3, as DNA: TGTGCCAGCTCACTCGGTGGGACAGGGGTCGGTACGCAGTATTTT. Amino acids: CASSLGGTGVGTQYF.

The rearrangement links TRBV2 to TRBJ2-3; TRBD2 is a possible D gene (6 bases). The length of the CDR3 is 15 residues. Germline CDR1 reads SNHLY; CDR2 reads FYNNEI. V dropped 5 bases and J dropped 4 bases, with 16 bases sitting between them. Here the CDR3 DNA reads TGTGCCAGCAGTTCCGGGACTGCCGGGGCAGATACGCAGTATTTT. Protein product: CASSSGTAGADTQYF.

This chain joins TRBV11-1 and TRBJ1-5, with D unresolved. V was cut by 1 base and J by 10 bases, with 11 bases left in between. CDR1 SGHAT and CDR2 FQDESV come from the germline V gene (reference sequence). This CDR3 region has 13 residues. As DNA, the CDR3 is TGTGCCAGCAGCTTAGGGGCTTTCGAACCCCAGCATTTT. It translates to CASSLGAFEPQHF.